This TCR beta chain comes out of a study of T cell responses to AZD1222 COVID-19 vaccine. The V end was cut by 3 bases, the J end by 0 bases, with 9 bases between. The germline CDR1 and CDR2 sequences are LGHNA and YSLEER. CDR3 length: 15 residues. On this clone: Its antigen is still unknown.

Assay used: immunoSEQ multiplex PCR; TCRdb lists only in-frame clones, some missing. The table shows around 180,000 clones, with approximately 90% occurring only once. General study results and limits: The number of AZD1222 recipients seropositive at baseline was only five or six. There were mostly white British donors and more females than males, and clonal diversity was possibly underestimated.

The chain joins TRBV4-3 to TRBJ1-5; D not resolved. The sequenced sample was peripheral blood, obtained on day 0 of AZD1222 vaccination. The sequence came from an adult in good health. CDR3 loop: CASSQDGNSNQPQHF. CDR3 nucleotides: TGCGCCAGCAGCCAGGACGGAAATAGCAATCAGCCCCAGCATTTT.